A selection of T cell receptor beta chains follows, all from one sample in a study of T cells after yellow fever vaccination. MiXCR was run by TCRdb on the 5' RACE reads, yielding one entry per CDR3 protein. The sample has 75,000 to 100,000 distinct CDR3 sequences, approximately 8.4% seen once. Material: CD8+ T cells not binding an NS4B(214-222) dextramer, sorted from PBMCs, obtained around 14 days after the first yellow fever vaccination. These TCRs come from a man aged 18 to 29 who received the YFV17D yellow fever vaccine. Both conserved end residues are part of each CDR3. The D gene is left open where the match is weak. The listing skips clone size in some rows; elsewhere it reads once, few, many or a size class.

D	size	V	J	CDR3	DNA
NA	few	TRBV27	TRBJ2-5	CASSLLSGALETQYF	TGTGCCAGCAGTTTACTATCCGGGGCCTTGGAGACCCAGTACTTC
NA	few	TRBV4-3	TRBJ1-5	CASSQDWADSNQPQHF	TGCGCCAGCAGCCAAGATTGGGCCGATAGCAATCAGCCCCAGCATTTT
NA	few	TRBV4-2	TRBJ1-5	CASSQDPTGYGNQPQHF	TGTGCCAGCAGCCAAGACCCGACAGGATACGGGAATCAGCCCCAGCATTTT
NA	NA	TRBV11-1	TRBJ2-1	CASSVRLSTQLTKILGEQFF	TGTGCCAGCAGCGTCCGCCTTTCCACCCAGCTGACCAAAATTCTTGGTGAGCAGTTCTTC
NA	few	TRBV4-3	TRBJ2-2	CASSATPTGPGELFF	TGCGCCAGCAGCGCCACCCCCACGGGTCCCGGGGAGCTGTTTTTT
NA	few	TRBV2	TRBJ2-6	CASSGTKRGPISSGANVLTF	TGTGCCAGCAGTGGGACAAAACGGGGGCCCATAAGCTCTGGGGCCAACGTCCTGACTTTC
NA	few	TRBV29-1	TRBJ1-1	CSATGNTEAFF	TGCAGCGCGACAGGGAACACTGAAGCTTTCTTT
NA	NA	TRBV28	TRBJ1-5	CASSLGVESNQPQHF	TGTGCCAGCAGTCTTGGGGTGGAGAGCAATCAGCCCCAGCATTTT
NA	NA	TRBV6-5	TRBJ1-5	CASSYSRGDSNQPQHF	TGTGCCAGCAGTTACTCACGGGGGGATAGCAATCAGCCCCAGCATTTT
NA	few	TRBV7-8	TRBJ1-1	CASSLLMNTEAFF	TGTGCCAGCAGCCTCCTGATGAACACTGAAGCTTTCTTT
NA	NA	TRBV11-1	TRBJ2-5	CASSRPPLPRGTSGTQYF	TGTGCCAGCAGCCGTCCCCCCTTACCTCGGGGGACCTCAGGGACCCAGTACTTC
NA	NA	TRBV5-1	TRBJ2-1	CASSFDFYNEQFF	TGCGCCAGCAGCTTTGACTTTTACAATGAGCAGTTCTTC
NA	NA	TRBV11-2	TRBJ1-1	CASSLTFSPNTEAFF	TGTGCCAGCAGCTTAACGTTTTCCCCGAACACTGAAGCTTTCTTT
TRBD1	NA	TRBV7-9	TRBJ1-6	CASGLDRGLSPLHF	TGTGCCAGCGGATTGGACAGGGGGCTTTCACCCCTCCACTTT
NA	few	TRBV10-2	TRBJ2-5	CASSEMETQYF	TGCGCCAGCAGCGAAATGGAGACCCAGTACTTC
NA	many	TRBV9	TRBJ2-1	CASSVVAGSYNEQFF	TGTGCCAGCAGCGTAGTGGCGGGGTCCTACAATGAGCAGTTCTTC
NA	few	TRBV5-5	TRBJ2-3	CASRRGIYGGGDTQYF	TGTGCCAGCAGGAGGGGGATTTACGGGGGCGGAGATACGCAGTATTTT
NA	many	TRBV12-3/TRBV12-4	TRBJ2-1	CASSFSYNEQFF	TGTGCCAGCAGTTTCTCCTACAATGAGCAGTTCTTC
NA	NA	TRBV29-1	TRBJ1-2	CSVVHYLAGKNYGYTF	TGCAGCGTTGTACATTATTTGGCAGGGAAAAACTATGGCTACACCTTC
NA	many	TRBV6-5	TRBJ1-5	CARINLTQHF	TGTGCCAGGATAAACCTTACCCAGCATTTT
NA	NA	TRBV4-1	TRBJ1-6	CASSHLGVASPLHF	TGCGCCAGCAGCCATTTAGGGGTGGCTTCACCCCTCCACTTT
NA	many	TRBV13	TRBJ1-2	CASSHRDYGYTF	TGTGCCAGCAGCCATCGGGACTATGGCTACACCTTC
TRBD2	NA	TRBV6-2/TRBV6-3	TRBJ2-5	CATLGLQRETQYF	TGTGCCACCCTGGGACTACAGAGGGAGACCCAGTACTTC
TRBD1	few	TRBV5-1	TRBJ1-1	CASSEDRGYTEAFF	TGCGCCAGCAGCGAGGACAGGGGATACACTGAAGCTTTCTTT
NA	few	TRBV18	TRBJ1-6	CASSPPKVGSLASPLHF	TGTGCCAGCTCACCACCGAAGGTCGGCTCTTTAGCTTCACCCCTCCACTTT
NA	NA	TRBV4-3	TRBJ1-1	CASSQVSRAISGEAFF	TGCGCCAGCAGCCAAGTCTCCCGGGCAATTAGTGGTGAAGCTTTCTTT